The source of this TCR beta chain is a study of blood T cell repertoires in COVID-19. Sequencing was performed with immunoSEQ multiplex PCR; in TCRdb, only in-frame clones are kept and a portion is missing. The data contain 350,000 to 450,000 clones, 70% to 90% of them seen just once; the ten biggest clones take up 1.4% to 1.5%. The age range of participants was about 18 to 95 years, with residence in under 25 US areas. The ends lost 4 bases at V and 4 bases at J; junction bases unmatched: 12. The CDR3 runs 18 residues. Germline V gene lookup returns CDR1 MNHNS and CDR2 SASEGT. Sequencing input: PBMCs or T cells enriched from blood (not recorded which). V usage is TRBV6-1 and J usage is TRBJ2-1, with TRBD2 matching over 11 bases. This TCR came from a woman aged 18-29 years who had been exposed to COVID-19. The chain's CDR3 is CASSAKPPGLAAYNEQFF. The CDR3 bases are TGTGCCAGCAGTGCCAAGCCCCCGGGACTAGCGGCTTACAATGAGCAGTTCTTC.